Sequencing of this TCR beta chain was carried out in a study of T-cell memory formation after mild COVID-19. As for the study in general: TCR clusters mostly belonged to single donors.

Study results and caveats: Whereas later expanders leaned CD4+, clones contracting day 15 to 85 showed a balanced CD4/CD8 makeup.

In germline, CDR1 is SGHRS, CDR2 YFSETQ. The CDR3 is 14 amino acids. V lost 4 bases to trimming and J lost 5 bases, with 15 bases between them. TCRdb re-called the 5' RACE reads through MiXCR, storing one row per CDR3 protein. The repertoire has 250,000 to 350,000 distinct CDR3 sequences, 15% to 20% of them found once; the top ten carry 21%. In regard to this clonotype: Its matching antigen is unknown.

This sequence joins TRBV5-1 and TRBJ1-1; D call uncertain. The source material was PBMCs or a T cell subset sorted from them (not recorded which). The sequence derives from a man aged 18 to 29 who had mild COVID-19 (a few samples of this study predate the infection). Cell type and time point are not known. Here the CDR3 DNA reads TGCGCCAGCAGCCCGGGTCAGAGGTGGACTGAAGCTTTCTTT. This sequence encodes CASSPGQRWTEAFF.